One and the same sample provided the 26 T cell receptor beta chains below, sequenced in a study of blood T cell repertoires in COVID-19. Generated by immunoSEQ multiplex PCR, the TCRdb table keeps only in-frame clones and is missing some. Counted here are around 210,000 clones, around 92% occurring once; the ten biggest clones make up 7.5% to 10%. The sequencing input was PBMCs or T cells enriched from blood (not recorded which). The receptor source for this set is a woman under 30 who had recovered from COVID-19.

This chain joins TRBV19 and TRBJ2-2; D gene unclear. V dropped 5 bases and J dropped 0 bases, with 13 bases sitting between them. The CDR3 runs 16 residues. In germline, CDR1 is LNHDA, CDR2 SQIVND (reference sequence). The chain's CDR3 is CASSSVPSPNTGELFF. The CDR3 coding sequence is TGTGCCAGTAGTTCTGTTCCCTCCCCGAACACCGGGGAGCTGTTTTTT. The full variable domain, its missing parts supplied by reference TRBV19 and TRBJ2-2, is DGGITQSPKYLFRKEGQNVTLSCEQNLNHDAMYWYRQDPGQGLRLIYYSQIVNDFQKGDIAEGYSVSREKKESFPLTVTSAQKNPTAFYLCASSSVPSPNTGELFFGEGSRLTVL.

The rearrangement joins TRBV5-1 to TRBJ2-3; D is perhaps TRBD1 (6 bases). V was pared by 4 bases and J by 4 bases, with 13 bases between. The CDR3 spans 14 residues. Per the germline V gene, CDR1 is SGHRS and CDR2 is YFSETQ. This chain's CDR3 is CASSPDSPSDTQYF. The CDR3 bases are TGCGCCAGCAGCCCGGACAGTCCATCAGATACGCAGTATTTT. Filled out from reference TRBV5-1 and TRBJ2-3, the complete variable domain reads KAGVTQTPRYLIKTRGQQVTLSCSPISGHRSVSWYQQTPGQGLQFLFEYFSETQRNKGNFPGRFSGRQFSNSRSEMNVSTLELGDSALYLCASSPDSPSDTQYFGPGTRLTVL.

The chain recombines TRBV6-5 with TRBJ1-3; D is possibly TRBD1 (5 bases). The CDR3 contains 14 residues. Germline V gene data show CDR1 as MNHEY and CDR2 as SVGAGI. V lost 7 bases to trimming and J lost 0 bases, with 10 bases between them. The CDR3 sequence: CASTPGGSGNTIYF. In DNA form, the CDR3 reads TGTGCCAGCACCCCGGGGGGCTCTGGAAACACCATATATTTT.

The V call is TRBV2, the J call TRBJ2-3; 10 bases align to TRBD2. Unmatched junction bases numbered 5, after V lost 6 bases and J lost 2 bases. CDR3 length: 15 amino acids. Germline V gene sequence: CDR1 SNHLY, CDR2 FYNNEI. DNA for the CDR3: TGTGCCAGCAGGCAGAGCGGGGGGGCCACAGATACGCAGTATTTT. Protein sequence: CASRQSGGATDTQYF.

The V call is TRBV19, the J call TRBJ1-1, with unresolved D. The CDR3 totals 14 residues. V was pared by 1 base and J by 13 bases, with 19 bases between. The germline gives CDR1 LNHDA, CDR2 SQIVND (reference sequence). CDR3 bases: TGTGCCAGTAGTATAGCACAGATCCCTGGGCCAGGTTTCTTT. Translation: CASSIAQIPGPGFF.

The chain recombines TRBV4-1 with TRBJ1-6, with 8 bases lining up with TRBD1. Germline lookup yields CDR1 MGHRA and CDR2 YSYEKL. CDR3 length: 17 amino acids. The J segment lost 7 bases and the V segment lost 6 bases, leaving 14 bases of the junction unmatched. The CDR3 DNA is TGCGCCAGCAGTAACTCTGGGGCAGGGGGCTGGAATTCACCCCTCCACTTT. Protein product: CASSNSGAGGWNSPLHF.

The chain uses TRBV7-9 and TRBJ1-3; 8 positions agree with TRBD1. Germline CDR1 SEHNR, CDR2 FQNEAQ (reference sequence). The length of the CDR3 is 12 residues. V was clipped by 6 bases and J by 11 bases; unmatched bases: 6. CDR3 coding DNA: TGTGCCAGCAGACGGGACAGGTCGCCCATATATTTT. Translation gives CASRRDRSPIYF.

As concerns this clone: The junction departs from the called germline gene at one end, perhaps through a read error. The rearrangement links TRBV29-1 to TRBJ2-7; TRBD2 might be the D (6 bases). The germline V gene has CDR1 SQVTM and CDR2 ANQGSEA. CDR3 length: 14 residues. In DNA form, the CDR3 reads TGCAGCGCTGAAGGTCGCGGGGTTCGGTACGAGCAGTACTTC. The encoded protein is CSAEGRGVRYEQYF.

The chain links TRBV9 to TRBJ2-3; 7 nucleotides match TRBD2. From germline, CDR1 is SGDLS and CDR2 YYNGEE. The CDR3 runs to 16 residues. Unmatched junction bases numbered 8, after V lost 2 bases and J lost 2 bases. CDR3 nucleotides: TGTGCCAGCAGCGTTAGAGCGGGGCAGTTCACAGATACGCAGTATTTT. Translated: CASSVRAGQFTDTQYF.

V gene TRBV18 combines with J gene TRBJ1-1; D not resolved. This CDR3 has 16 residues. V lost 2 bases and J lost 1, with 14 bases in between. The germline CDR1 and CDR2 sequences are KGHSH and LQKENI. The CDR3 loop is CASSPKRGVKNTEAFF. CDR3 sequence (DNA): TGTGCCAGCTCACCAAAGCGGGGAGTGAAGAACACTGAAGCTTTCTTT.

The chain employs TRBV5-6 and TRBJ1-1; D not certain. The V gene lost 5 bases and the J gene lost 8 bases, with 10 bases spanning the gap. Germline V gene lookup returns CDR1 SGHDT and CDR2 YYEEEE. The CDR3 extends over 11 amino acids. The CDR3, as DNA: TGTGCCAGCAGTTCGAGGCACGAAGCTTTCTTT. Its protein is CASSSRHEAFF.

V and J are TRBV24-1 and TRBJ1-3, with 8 bases lining up with TRBD1. Looked up from germline, CDR1 is KGHDR and CDR2 is SFDVKD. Trimming removed 8 bases from V and 8 bases from J; junction bases left unmatched: 7. The CDR3 extends over 13 amino acids. CDR3 nucleotide sequence: TGTGCCACCAAGATGACAGGGGATGACACCATATATTTT. Its translation is CATKMTGDDTIYF.

The genes are TRBV5-1 and TRBJ2-3; 7 bases are a match to TRBD2. Trimming removed 0 bases from V and 0 bases from J; junction bases left unmatched: 7. Germline V gene data show CDR1 as SGHRS and CDR2 as YFSETQ. The CDR3 has 17 residues. The CDR3 nucleotides are TGCGCCAGCAGCTTGGTGACTAGCCGATATAGCACAGATACGCAGTATTTT. The encoded protein is CASSLVTSRYSTDTQYF.

The chain couples TRBV10-3 to TRBJ1-3; TRBD1 matches at 9 bases. CDR1 and CDR2 from the germline V gene are ENHRY and SYGVKD. V lost 6 bases to trimming and J lost 8 bases; unmatched junction nucleotides: 8. CDR3 size: 14 residues. CDR3 in amino acids: CAIRTGTGTDTIYF. DNA of the CDR3: TGTGCCATCAGAACCGGGACAGGGACAGACACCATATATTTT.

This clone appeared once. The CDR3 protein is CATTGLENTEAFF. CDR3 DNA: TGTGCCACCACGGGACTCGAGAACACTGAAGCTTTCTTT. V usage is TRBV10-3 and J usage is TRBJ1-1; the D gene is possibly TRBD1 (5 bases). CDR3 length: 13 residues. Between the trimmed V and J ends, which lost 10 bases and 1 base, there was a span of 13 bases. The germline V gene has CDR1 ENHRY and CDR2 SYGVKD.

The chain is built from TRBV27 and TRBJ2-1, with D hard to call. V was shortened by 7 bases and J by 9 bases, with 13 bases between the two germline ends. Germline V lookup: CDR1 MNHEY, CDR2 SMNVEV (reference sequence). This CDR3 contains 12 residues. The CDR3 sequence is CASTYPLSEQFF. The CDR3 coding sequence is TGTGCCAGCACCTACCCTCTGAGTGAGCAGTTCTTC.

The chain uses TRBV21-1 and TRBJ2-3; the table's D call of TRBD1 was not tested on the DNA. TRBV21-1 is a pseudogene segment. This CDR3 spans 17 amino acids. CDR3 in amino acids: CASSEKPPRQGADTQYF. In nucleotides, the CDR3 is TGTGCCAGCAGCGAAAAACCTCCCCGACAGGGGGCAGATACGCAGTATTTT.

The chain is built from TRBV13 and TRBJ2-2; 7 bases match TRBD1. The V and J ends lost 7 bases and 7 bases, in that order; junction bases with no gene match: 6. CDR3 length equals 13 residues. Germline CDR1 reads PRHDT; CDR2 reads FYEKMQ (reference sequence). The CDR3 reads CASTMTGYGELFF. CDR3 sequence (DNA): TGTGCCAGCACTATGACAGGGTACGGGGAGCTGTTTTTT.

The chain combines TRBV9 with TRBJ2-5; D may be TRBD2 (7 bases). The CDR3 runs to 15 residues. Germline CDR1 SGDLS, CDR2 YYNGEE. V was shortened by 4 bases and J by 6 bases, with 19 bases between the two germline ends. The CDR3 DNA follows: TGTGCCAGCAGCCGAGGACTAGAGGGGGTACAGACCCAGTACTTC. Protein sequence: CASSRGLEGVQTQYF.

This sequence joins TRBV5-5 and TRBJ1-3; the match to TRBD1 covers 8 bases. This CDR3 comprises 15 residues. V shed 2 bases, J shed 4 bases, and the junction held 5 bases outside the gene matches. Germline V gives CDR1 SGHKS, CDR2 YYEKEE (reference sequence). The CDR3 region has the DNA TGTGCCAGCAGCTTCGTCGGACAGGGAGGAAACACCATATATTTT. Residues: CASSFVGQGGNTIYF.

The chain is built from TRBV19 and TRBJ1-1; 10 bases align to TRBD1. CDR3 length: 14 amino acids. Germline lookup yields CDR1 LNHDA and CDR2 SQIVND (reference sequence). Losses at the gene ends were 7 bases for V and 5 bases for J; bases not matched to a gene: 7. The CDR3 nucleotides are TGTGCCAGTAACCGACAGGGGGCGCAGACTGAAGCTTTCTTT. Translated, it gives CASNRQGAQTEAFF.

This chain connects TRBV14 to TRBJ2-1, with 10 bases aligning to TRBD2. Germline-derived CDR1 and CDR2 are SGHDN and FVKESK. Trimming at V came to 1 base and at J to 5 bases, leaving 5 bases not matched to a gene. This CDR3 contains 16 residues. The CDR3 reads CASSQVGLASDNEQFF. The DNA for the CDR3 is TGTGCCAGCAGCCAAGTGGGACTAGCGTCGGACAATGAGCAGTTCTTC.

This chain joins TRBV5-1 and TRBJ2-2; maybe TRBD1 (6 bases). V gave up 3 bases and J gave up 6 bases, with 12 bases separating them. The CDR3 totals 14 residues. The germline V gene has CDR1 SGHRS and CDR2 YFSETQ. In DNA form, the CDR3 reads TGCGCCAGCAGCTATAGAACAGGGTCCGGGGAGCTGTTTTTT. Its protein is CASSYRTGSGELFF.

This sequence joins TRBV10-3 and TRBJ2-3; 11 positions match TRBD2. After removal of 10 bases from V and 4 bases from J, the junction contained 4 bases not matched to a gene. The CDR3 length is 13 residues. Per the germline V gene, CDR1 is ENHRY and CDR2 is SYGVKD. CDR3 in DNA: TGTGCCACCGGGGGACTAGCGGCAGATACGCAGTATTTT. It is translated as CATGGLAADTQYF.

CDR3 coding DNA: TGTGCCAGCAGTCCGACAACTCTGACAGGGCCCACAAACGGCTACACCTTC. It yields the protein CASSPTTLTGPTNGYTF. The chain joins TRBV27 to TRBJ1-2; TRBD1 matches 7 bases. CDR1 is MNHEY, CDR2 SMNVEV, per germline (reference sequence). V lost 5 bases to trimming and J lost 8 bases; unmatched junction nucleotides: 20. The CDR3 sequence is 17 residues long.

The chain carries TRBV19 and TRBJ1-1; D is unclear. The CDR3 length is 14 residues. Per germline, CDR1 LNHDA and CDR2 SQIVND (reference sequence). The germline V and J ends were trimmed by 0 bases and 1 base, with 6 bases remaining between them. CDR3 residues: CASSIDTRNTEAFF. The CDR3 DNA reads TGTGCCAGTAGTATAGACACGCGGAACACTGAAGCTTTCTTT. The variable domain in full, completed from reference TRBV19 and TRBJ1-1, reads DGGITQSPKYLFRKEGQNVTLSCEQNLNHDAMYWYRQDPGQGLRLIYYSQIVNDFQKGDIAEGYSVSREKKESFPLTVTSAQKNPTAFYLCASSIDTRNTEAFFGQGTRLTVV.